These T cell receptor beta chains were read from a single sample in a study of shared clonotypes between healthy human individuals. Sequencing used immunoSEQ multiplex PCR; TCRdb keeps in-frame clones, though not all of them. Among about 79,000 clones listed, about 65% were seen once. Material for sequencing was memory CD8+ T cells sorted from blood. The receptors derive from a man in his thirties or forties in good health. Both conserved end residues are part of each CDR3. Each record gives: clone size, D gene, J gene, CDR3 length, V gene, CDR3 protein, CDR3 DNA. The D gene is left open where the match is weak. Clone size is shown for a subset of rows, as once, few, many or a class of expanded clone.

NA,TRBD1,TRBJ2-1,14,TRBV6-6,CASREGQGGREQFF,TGTGCCAGCAGAGAGGGACAGGGAGGGCGGGAGCAGTTCTTC
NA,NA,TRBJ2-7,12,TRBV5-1,CASSLGTYEQYF,TGCGCCAGCAGCTTAGGGACCTACGAGCAGTACTTC
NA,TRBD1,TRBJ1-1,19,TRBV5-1,CASSLTGARADIMNTEAFF,TGCGCCAGCAGCTTGACAGGGGCCCGAGCCGATATCATGAACACTGAAGCTTTCTTT
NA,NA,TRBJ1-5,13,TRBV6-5,CASRPVARQPQHF,TGTGCCAGCAGACCCGTAGCGAGGCAGCCCCAGCATTTT
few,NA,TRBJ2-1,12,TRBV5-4,CASSLDRLEQFF,TGTGCCAGCAGCTTGGACCGCTTGGAGCAGTTCTTC
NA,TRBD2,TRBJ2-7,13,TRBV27,CASKSGTHYEQYF,TGTGCCAGCAAGAGCGGGACGCACTACGAGCAGTACTTC
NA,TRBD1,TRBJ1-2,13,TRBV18,CASSPGQGDGYTF,TGTGCCAGCTCCCCAGGACAGGGTGACGGCTACACCTTC
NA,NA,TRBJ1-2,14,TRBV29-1,CSVEDTGYGYGYTF,TGCAGCGTTGAAGACACTGGGTATGGCTATGGCTACACCTTC
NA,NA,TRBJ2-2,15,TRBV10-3,CAINDGTGDTGELFF,TGTGCCATCAACGACGGGACGGGAGACACCGGGGAGCTGTTTTTT
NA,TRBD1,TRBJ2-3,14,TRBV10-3,CAIKPGQGTDTQYF,TGTGCCATCAAGCCGGGACAGGGCACAGATACGCAGTATTTT
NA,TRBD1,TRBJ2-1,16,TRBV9,CASSEAPGDRYNEQFF,TGTGCCAGCAGCGAAGCCCCCGGGGACAGGTACAATGAGCAGTTCTTC
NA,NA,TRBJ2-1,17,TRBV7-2,CASSLLTGRASYNEQFF,TGTGCCAGCAGCCTACTTACCGGCAGGGCGTCCTACAATGAGCAGTTCTTC
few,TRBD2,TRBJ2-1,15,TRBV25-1,CASSNPGLATNEQFF,TGTGCCAGCAGCAACCCGGGACTAGCGACCAATGAGCAGTTCTTC
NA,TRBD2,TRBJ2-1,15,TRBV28,CASSFWREGLNEQFF,TGTGCCAGCAGTTTTTGGCGGGAGGGCCTCAATGAGCAGTTCTTC
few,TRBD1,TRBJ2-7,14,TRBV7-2,CASSFADREYEQYF,TGTGCCAGCAGCTTCGCCGACAGGGAATACGAGCAGTACTTC
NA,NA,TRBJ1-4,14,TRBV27,CASSELGAFEKLFF,TGTGCCAGCAGTGAGCTGGGGGCTTTTGAAAAACTGTTTTTT
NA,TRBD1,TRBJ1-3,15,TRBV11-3,CASSPGQGPGNTIYF,TGTGCCAGCAGCCCGGGACAGGGACCTGGAAACACCATATATTTT
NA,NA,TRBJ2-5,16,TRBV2,CASRGGRTALQETQYF,TGTGCCAGCAGGGGGGGGAGGACAGCCCTACAAGAGACCCAGTACTTC